Listed below are T cell receptor beta chains from one sample, sequenced in a study of cytomegalovirus exposure and HLA in healthy donors. Clones were read by immunoSEQ multiplex PCR, and TCRdb kept only the in-frame ones, dropping some. There are about 300,000 clones in the sample; 85% to 90% occur only once, and approximately 0.95% lies in the top ten. The sample taken for sequencing was PBMCs. The receptor set was obtained from a young woman in good health and CMV-seronegative. Each CDR3 is given with its conserved first and last residue. A D gene is named only where the DNA matches it firmly. A clone size is listed for some rows: how often the clone was seen (once, few, many), or a class if it is expanded.

v_call	clone_size	d_call	j_call	cdr3_aa	cdr3_nt
TRBV7-3	.	TRBD2	TRBJ2-1	CASTSPAVGSGRAGPYNEQFF	TGTGCCAGCACCTCCCCCGCGGTGGGTAGCGGGAGGGCGGGACCCTACAATGAGCAGTTCTTC
TRBV18	few	TRBD2	TRBJ2-7	CASSQHSGKVYEQYF	TGTGCCAGCTCACAACATAGCGGGAAGGTTTACGAGCAGTACTTC
TRBV28	.	TRBD1	TRBJ1-2	CASSTFGQGASYGYTF	TGTGCCAGCAGTACATTTGGACAGGGGGCGAGCTATGGCTACACCTTC
TRBV7-2	.	TRBD2	TRBJ2-1	CASSLSVGLAGDEQFF	TGTGCCAGCAGCTTATCTGTGGGACTAGCGGGAGACGAGCAGTTCTTC
TRBV4-1	.	TRBD2	TRBJ2-5	CASSPLRSGGQETQYF	TGCGCCAGCAGCCCCCTAAGGAGCGGGGGACAAGAGACCCAGTACTTC
TRBV27	few	TRBD2	TRBJ2-7	CASSLASGSYEQYF	TGTGCCAGCAGTTTAGCTAGCGGCTCCTACGAGCAGTACTTC
TRBV27	once	.	TRBJ2-7	CASSLSDRNYEQYF	TGTGCCAGCAGTTTAAGTGACAGGAACTACGAGCAGTACTTC
TRBV5-6	.	TRBD2	TRBJ2-7	CASSFWGLAEVYEQYF	TGTGCCAGCAGCTTTTGGGGACTAGCGGAGGTGTACGAGCAGTACTTC
TRBV6-5	once	TRBD1	TRBJ2-7	CASSRRQGPLEQYF	TGTGCCAGCAGTAGACGACAGGGCCCCCTCGAGCAGTACTTC
TRBV25-1	.	.	TRBJ1-4	CASRLSRGPNEKLFF	TGTGCCAGCAGATTGTCCAGGGGACCAAATGAAAAACTGTTTTTT
TRBV7-2	.	.	TRBJ1-1	CASSYSTAEAFF	TGTGCCAGCAGCTATAGCACGGCTGAAGCTTTCTTT
TRBV5-1	.	TRBD2	TRBJ2-1	CASSLAPIIGSGSYNEQFF	TGCGCCAGCAGCTTGGCCCCTATCATCGGAAGCGGGAGCTACAATGAGCAGTTCTTC
TRBV15	once	TRBD2	TRBJ2-3	CATSERPRGGRAYGDTQYF	TGTGCCACCAGTGAAAGACCAAGGGGCGGGAGGGCCTATGGGGATACGCAGTATTTT
TRBV25-1	.	.	TRBJ1-1	CASLRDTNTEAFF	TGTGCCAGTCTCCGGGACACGAACACTGAAGCTTTCTTT
TRBV7-3	.	.	TRBJ1-2	CASSLTSGVGGYTF	TGTGCCAGCAGCTTAACGTCAGGGGTTGGCGGCTACACCTTC
TRBV5-4	.	.	TRBJ2-5	CASSLVSARGQETQYF	TGTGCCAGCAGCTTGGTATCGGCTCGGGGTCAAGAGACCCAGTACTTC
TRBV27	.	.	TRBJ1-6	CASRANIGYNSPLHF	TGTGCCAGCAGAGCGAACATTGGCTATAATTCACCCCTCCACTTT
TRBV18	.	.	TRBJ2-7	CASSPTSLSHEQYF	TGTGCCAGCTCACCGACTAGTCTGTCCCACGAGCAGTACTTC
TRBV29-1	.	.	TRBJ1-1	CSARTGGMNTEAFF	TGCAGCGCCCGCACCGGGGGGATGAACACTGAAGCTTTCTTT
TRBV13	.	.	TRBJ2-7	CASRGQGKYEQYF	TGTGCCAGCAGGGGGCAGGGTAAATACGAGCAGTACTTC
TRBV11-2	.	.	TRBJ2-5	CASSLTPGSSGETQYF	TGTGCCAGCAGCTTAACCCCCGGGTCGTCGGGAGAGACCCAGTACTTC
TRBV4-3	.	TRBD1	TRBJ2-5	CASSLKTGWDETQYF	TGCGCCAGCAGCCTCAAGACAGGGTGGGATGAGACCCAGTACTTC
TRBV27	once	TRBD2	TRBJ2-7	CASSSSSGSYEQYF	TGTGCCAGCAGTTCGTCTAGCGGCTCCTACGAGCAGTACTTC